Listed below are T cell receptor beta chains from one sample, sequenced in a study of cytomegalovirus exposure and HLA in healthy donors. Using immunoSEQ multiplex PCR, the repertoire was profiled, and TCRdb retains in-frame clones only, with some absent. The sample comprises under 250,000 clones, just over 75% of which are singletons, and roughly 2% rests with the top ten. Sequencing was performed on PBMCs. Every receptor here comes from a man aged 25-40 years in good health and CMV-seronegative. The CDR3 runs from the conserved cysteine through the conserved F or W. A D gene is named only where the DNA matches it firmly. Rows give clone size only sometimes, using once, few, many, or a class for an expanded clone.

V gene,clone size,D gene,J gene,CDR3 protein,CDR3 DNA
TRBV7-9,NA,TRBD2,TRBJ2-1,CASSHSGSLLNEQFF,TGTGCCAGCAGCCATAGCGGGAGTTTATTGAATGAGCAGTTCTTC
TRBV9,NA,TRBD2,TRBJ2-3,CASSVSGRALTDTQYF,TGTGCCAGCAGCGTCAGCGGGAGGGCCCTCACAGATACGCAGTATTTT
TRBV19,NA,NA,TRBJ1-1,CASSIGPPGLNTEAFF,TGTGCCAGTAGTATTGGCCCCCCGGGATTGAACACTGAAGCTTTCTTT
TRBV25-1,NA,NA,TRBJ2-5,CASSFPSGGTQETQYF,TGTGCCAGCAGTTTCCCAAGTGGGGGGACCCAAGAGACCCAGTACTTC
TRBV5-8,once,NA,TRBJ1-2,CASSLAPSLGAGYDGYTF,TGTGCCAGCAGCTTGGCTCCCAGCTTGGGGGCCGGCTATGATGGCTACACCTTC
TRBV19,NA,NA,TRBJ1-4,CASNPQGIEKLFF,TGTGCCAGTAATCCACAGGGAATTGAAAAACTGTTTTTT
TRBV6-1,NA,NA,TRBJ1-5,CASSDRLNQPQHF,TGTGCCAGCAGTGACAGGCTAAATCAGCCCCAGCATTTT
TRBV28,once,NA,TRBJ2-7,CASSSSDTAYEQYF,TGTGCCAGCAGTTCCTCCGACACAGCCTACGAGCAGTACTTC
TRBV4-1,NA,NA,TRBJ2-3,CASSHPMTDTQYF,TGCGCCAGCAGCCATCCAATGACAGATACGCAGTATTTT
TRBV9,NA,NA,TRBJ2-2,CASSAPPGTLNTGELFF,TGTGCCAGCAGCGCACCGCCCGGGACTTTGAACACCGGGGAGCTGTTTTTT
TRBV10-3,NA,NA,TRBJ1-1,CAISEIGGTEAFF,TGTGCCATCAGTGAGATAGGGGGCACTGAAGCTTTCTTT
TRBV5-1,NA,TRBD2,TRBJ2-3,CASSTGLAGASDTQYF,TGCGCCAGCAGCACCGGACTAGCGGGAGCGTCAGATACGCAGTATTTT
TRBV6-6,NA,NA,TRBJ2-7,CASTAGLEQYF,TGTGCCAGCACCGCCGGTTTGGAGCAGTACTTC
TRBV7-9,NA,NA,TRBJ1-2,CASSLVEGVGGYTF,TGTGCCAGCAGCTTAGTAGAGGGCGTCGGTGGCTACACCTTC
TRBV14,NA,TRBD2,TRBJ2-1,CASSQRGTTLNPNEQFF,TGTGCCAGCAGCCAGAGAGGGACTACCTTGAACCCCAATGAGCAGTTCTTC
TRBV27,NA,NA,TRBJ2-7,CASSDLREQYF,TGTGCCAGCAGTGATTTGCGGGAGCAGTACTTC
TRBV29-1,few,NA,TRBJ2-4,CSVGLGDIQYF,TGCAGCGTTGGACTAGGAGACATTCAGTACTTC
TRBV7-9,NA,TRBD2,TRBJ2-1,CASSLRASGSRTDEQFF,TGTGCCAGCAGCTTAAGGGCTAGCGGGAGCCGTACGGATGAGCAGTTCTTC
TRBV7-7,NA,NA,TRBJ1-1,CASSLAPGTEAFF,TGTGCCAGCAGCTTAGCTCCGGGCACTGAAGCTTTCTTT
TRBV11-2,few,NA,TRBJ2-2,CASSFGLPNTGELFF,TGTGCCAGCAGCTTCGGACTGCCGAACACCGGGGAGCTGTTTTTT
TRBV4-2,NA,NA,TRBJ2-1,CASSQGFRTGPYNEQFF,TGTGCCAGCAGCCAAGGCTTTCGAACAGGGCCCTACAATGAGCAGTTCTTC
TRBV5-8,NA,TRBD1,TRBJ1-1,CASRETGGRNEAFF,TGTGCCAGCAGGGAGACAGGGGGTCGGAATGAAGCTTTCTTT
TRBV7-9,few,NA,TRBJ2-7,CASSLARGYYEQYF,TGTGCCAGCAGCTTAGCGCGCGGGTACTACGAGCAGTACTTC
TRBV9,NA,TRBD2,TRBJ2-5,CASSVGTSPQETQYF,TGTGCCAGCAGCGTAGGGACTAGCCCCCAAGAGACCCAGTACTTC
TRBV5-1,NA,TRBD2,TRBJ2-1,CASSLGAGGPVNEQFF,TGCGCCAGCAGCTTGGGGGCGGGAGGGCCGGTCAATGAGCAGTTCTTC
TRBV27,once,NA,TRBJ2-1,CASSSTPKDITYNEQFF,TGTGCCAGCAGTTCCACACCGAAAGACATAACCTACAATGAGCAGTTCTTC
TRBV5-1,NA,TRBD1,TRBJ1-1,CASSLQGSPEAFF,TGCGCCAGCAGCTTACAGGGGTCGCCTGAAGCTTTCTTT
TRBV10-3,NA,NA,TRBJ1-2,CAISESVVGGTNYGYTF,TGTGCCATCAGTGAGTCTGTCGTAGGGGGAACTAACTATGGCTACACCTTC
TRBV5-4,NA,NA,TRBJ2-5,CASSFPSGQETQYF,TGTGCCAGCAGCTTTCCGAGCGGCCAAGAGACCCAGTACTTC
TRBV7-2,NA,TRBD2,TRBJ2-7,CASSKTIAGGRSYEQYF,TGTGCCAGCAGCAAAACTATAGCGGGAGGGCGTTCCTACGAGCAGTACTTC
TRBV2,NA,NA,TRBJ1-5,CASRTGLSNQPQHF,TGTGCCAGCCGTACAGGGCTTTCCAATCAGCCCCAGCATTTT
TRBV7-3,NA,TRBD2,TRBJ2-6,CASSSIPGGPGGANVLTF,TGTGCCAGCAGCTCGATCCCGGGAGGGCCAGGCGGGGCCAACGTCCTGACTTTC
TRBV10-3,NA,NA,TRBJ2-7,CAISVSPPSSYEQYF,TGTGCCATCAGTGTAAGCCCCCCGAGCTCCTACGAGCAGTACTTC
TRBV4-1,NA,TRBD1,TRBJ1-5,CASSPDRGSNQPQHF,TGCGCCAGCAGCCCTGACAGGGGGTCCAATCAGCCCCAGCATTTT
TRBV5-1,NA,TRBD2,TRBJ2-5,CASSLVLAGGETQYF,TGCGCCAGCAGCTTGGTTCTAGCGGGAGGAGAGACCCAGTACTTC
TRBV27,NA,NA,TRBJ1-1,CASRLLTKDRAFF,TGTGCCAGCAGACTCCTAACAAAAGACAGAGCTTTCTTT
TRBV30,NA,TRBD1,TRBJ2-2,CAWGTAWNTGELFF,TGTGCCTGGGGGACAGCTTGGAACACCGGGGAGCTGTTTTTT
TRBV5-4,once,TRBD2,TRBJ2-7,CASSLLLGLAGGEQYF,TGTGCCAGCAGCTTGCTTTTAGGGCTAGCGGGAGGTGAGCAGTACTTC
TRBV5-1,few,TRBD1,TRBJ1-3,CASSIQGKAGNTIYF,TGCGCCAGCAGCATACAGGGGAAGGCTGGAAACACCATATATTTT
TRBV7-2,few,TRBD2,TRBJ2-5,CASSKTSTQETQYF,TGTGCCAGCAGCAAGACTAGCACCCAAGAGACCCAGTACTTC
TRBV6-1,NA,TRBD1,TRBJ2-7,CASSVRTGDERYF,TGTGCCAGCAGTGTTCGGACAGGGGATGAGCGGTACTTC
TRBV5-1,NA,TRBD2,TRBJ2-5,CASSPQRTSGRVLPGTQYF,TGCGCCAGCAGCCCCCAACGGACTAGCGGGAGGGTCCTTCCAGGGACCCAGTACTTC
TRBV5-1,NA,NA,TRBJ1-3,CASSIGLSGNTIYF,TGCGCCAGCAGCATCGGACTCTCTGGAAACACCATATATTTT
TRBV5-6,NA,NA,TRBJ2-2,CASSFRPGRNTGELFF,TGTGCCAGCAGCTTCCGGCCAGGGCGGAACACCGGGGAGCTGTTTTTT
TRBV18,once,TRBD2,TRBJ2-1,CASSYGTSLTNEQFF,TGTGCCAGCTCATACGGGACTAGCCTGACGAATGAGCAGTTCTTC
TRBV7-9,NA,NA,TRBJ1-4,CASSSGQGGEKLFF,TGTGCCAGCAGCTCCGGCCAGGGAGGTGAAAAACTGTTTTTT
TRBV7-9,NA,TRBD2,TRBJ2-7,CASNFEREGSYEQYF,TGTGCCAGCAACTTCGAGCGGGAGGGGTCCTACGAGCAGTACTTC
TRBV27,NA,TRBD2,TRBJ2-3,CASSPGTSGQITDTQYF,TGTGCCAGCAGTCCAGGGACTAGCGGACAAATCACAGATACGCAGTATTTT
TRBV10-1,NA,NA,TRBJ2-7,CASSNQDISYEQYF,TGCGCCAGCAGTAACCAGGACATTTCCTACGAGCAGTACTTC
TRBV18,NA,NA,TRBJ1-6,CASSPLQTGTLGSPLHF,TGTGCCAGCTCACCACTTCAAACCGGGACACTTGGTTCACCCCTCCACTTT